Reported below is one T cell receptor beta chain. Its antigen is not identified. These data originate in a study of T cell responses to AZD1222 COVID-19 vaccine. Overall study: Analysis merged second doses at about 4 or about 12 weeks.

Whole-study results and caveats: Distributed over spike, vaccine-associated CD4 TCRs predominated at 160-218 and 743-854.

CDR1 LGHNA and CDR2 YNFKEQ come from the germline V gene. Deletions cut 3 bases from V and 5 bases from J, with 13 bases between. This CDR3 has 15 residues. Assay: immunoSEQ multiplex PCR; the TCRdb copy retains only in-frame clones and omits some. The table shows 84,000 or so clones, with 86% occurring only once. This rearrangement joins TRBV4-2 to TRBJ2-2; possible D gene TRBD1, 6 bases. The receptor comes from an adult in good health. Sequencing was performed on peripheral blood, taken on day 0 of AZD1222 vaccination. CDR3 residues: CASSHGTWGTGELFF. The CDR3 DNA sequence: TGTGCCAGCAGCCACGGGACATGGGGGACCGGGGAGCTGTTTTTT.